This T cell receptor beta chain stems from a study of molecular identifiers for immune sequencing clone quantification. At the level of the study: Four of five RNA aliquots from approximately 20,000 or 98,000 naive CD8 T cells were sequenced. The study's findings and limits: Sharing of a barcode by identical TCR molecules could cause highly expanded clone sizes to be underestimated.

From 20,000 to 1,000,000 sorted cells, naive CD8 libraries were generated with 10%, 30% or 50% RNA. Naive CD8 T cell sorting was performed on the CD8+CD4-CCR7+CD45RA+ phenotype. This clonotype came up many times. Its antigen is still unknown. The junction had 9 bases not matched to a gene; V was cut back by 3 bases and J by 3 bases. The germline CDR1 and CDR2 sequences are DFQATT and SNEGSKA (reference sequence). The CDR3 length is 17 residues. Via MiXCR, TCRdb re-called the PCR reads, giving one row per CDR3 protein. Of about half a million distinct CDR3 sequences in the sample, 20% to 25% were seen once.

Sequenced material: naive CD8+ T cells from blood, with Jurkat cell RNA spiked in. Sample subset: FACS-sorted CD8+CD4-CCR7+CD45RA+ naive T cells. The source is a human donor in good health. Some libraries in this study had Jurkat cell RNA spiked in. V is TRBV20-1 and J is TRBJ2-3; 13 bases are shared with TRBD2. The CDR3 reads CSASWIPGLAGTDTQYF. As DNA, the CDR3 is TGCAGTGCTAGCTGGATCCCGGGACTAGCGGGAACAGATACGCAGTATTTT.